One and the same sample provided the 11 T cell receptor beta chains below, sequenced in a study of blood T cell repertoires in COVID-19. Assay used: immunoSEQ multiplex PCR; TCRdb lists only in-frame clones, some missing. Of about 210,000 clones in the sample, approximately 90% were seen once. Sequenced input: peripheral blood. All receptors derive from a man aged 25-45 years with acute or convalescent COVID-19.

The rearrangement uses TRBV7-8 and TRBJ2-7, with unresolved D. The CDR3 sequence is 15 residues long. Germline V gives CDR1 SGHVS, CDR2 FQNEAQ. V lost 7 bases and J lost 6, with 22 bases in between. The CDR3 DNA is TGTGCCAGCACCCCTAATTCCGGTAGTTTGCGCGAGCAGTACTTC. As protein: CASTPNSGSLREQYF.

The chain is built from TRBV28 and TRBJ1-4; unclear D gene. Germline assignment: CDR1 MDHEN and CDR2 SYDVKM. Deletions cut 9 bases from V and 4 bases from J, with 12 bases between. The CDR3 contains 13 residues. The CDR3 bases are TGTGCCAGTTCCGGGTCCCATAATGAAAAACTGTTTTTT. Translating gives CASSGSHNEKLFF.

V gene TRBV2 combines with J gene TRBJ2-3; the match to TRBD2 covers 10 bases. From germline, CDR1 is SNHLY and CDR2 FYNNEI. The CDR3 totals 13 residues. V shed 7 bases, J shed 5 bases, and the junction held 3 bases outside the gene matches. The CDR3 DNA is TGTGCCAGCACTGCTAGCGGGGGAGATACGCAGTATTTT. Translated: CASTASGGDTQYF.

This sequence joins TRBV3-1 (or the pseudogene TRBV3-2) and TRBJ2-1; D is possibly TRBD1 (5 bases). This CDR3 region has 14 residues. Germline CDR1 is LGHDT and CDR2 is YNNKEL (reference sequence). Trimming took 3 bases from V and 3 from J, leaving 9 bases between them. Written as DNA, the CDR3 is TGTGCCAGCAGCCAGCACAGGCACTACAATGAGCAGTTCTTC. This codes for CASSQHRHYNEQFF.

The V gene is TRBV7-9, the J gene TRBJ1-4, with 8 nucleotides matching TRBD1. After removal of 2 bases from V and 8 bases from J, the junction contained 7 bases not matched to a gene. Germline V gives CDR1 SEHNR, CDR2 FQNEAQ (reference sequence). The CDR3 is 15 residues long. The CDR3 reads CASSLPGTGGEKLFF. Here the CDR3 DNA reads TGTGCCAGCAGCTTACCCGGGACAGGAGGCGAAAAACTGTTTTTT.

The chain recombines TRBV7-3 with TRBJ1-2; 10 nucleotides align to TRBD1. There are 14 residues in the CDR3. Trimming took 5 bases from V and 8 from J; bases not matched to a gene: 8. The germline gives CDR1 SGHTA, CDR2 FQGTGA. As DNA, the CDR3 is TGTGCCAGCAGCCCCACCGGGACAGGGGTAGGCTACACCTTC. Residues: CASSPTGTGVGYTF.

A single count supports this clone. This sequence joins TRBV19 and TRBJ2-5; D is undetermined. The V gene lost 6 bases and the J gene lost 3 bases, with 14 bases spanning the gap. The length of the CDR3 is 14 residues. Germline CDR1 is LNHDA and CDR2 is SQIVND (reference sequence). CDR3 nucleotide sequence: TGTGCCAGTAGCCGAGGAATGTTCAAAGAGACCCAGTACTTC. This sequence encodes CASSRGMFKETQYF.

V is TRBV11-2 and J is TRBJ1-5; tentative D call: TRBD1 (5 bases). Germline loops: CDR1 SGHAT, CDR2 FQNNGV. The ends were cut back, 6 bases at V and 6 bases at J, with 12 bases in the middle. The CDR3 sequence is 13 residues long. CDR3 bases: TGTGCCAGCAGTACCATGGGGGGTCAGCCCCAGCATTTT. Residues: CASSTMGGQPQHF.

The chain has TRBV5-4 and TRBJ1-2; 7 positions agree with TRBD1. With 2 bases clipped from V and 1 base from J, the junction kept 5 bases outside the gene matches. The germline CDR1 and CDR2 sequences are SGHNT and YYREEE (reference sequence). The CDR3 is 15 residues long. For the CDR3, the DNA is TGTGCCAGCAGCTTACCCGGGACAGTTAACTATGGCTACACCTTC. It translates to CASSLPGTVNYGYTF.

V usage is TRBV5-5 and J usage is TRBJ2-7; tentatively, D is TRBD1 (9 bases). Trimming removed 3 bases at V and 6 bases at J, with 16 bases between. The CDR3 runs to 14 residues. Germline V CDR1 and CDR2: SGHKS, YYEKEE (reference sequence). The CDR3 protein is CASSSGTGTSEQYF. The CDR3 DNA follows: TGTGCCAGCAGCTCCGGGACAGGGACTAGCGAGCAGTACTTC.

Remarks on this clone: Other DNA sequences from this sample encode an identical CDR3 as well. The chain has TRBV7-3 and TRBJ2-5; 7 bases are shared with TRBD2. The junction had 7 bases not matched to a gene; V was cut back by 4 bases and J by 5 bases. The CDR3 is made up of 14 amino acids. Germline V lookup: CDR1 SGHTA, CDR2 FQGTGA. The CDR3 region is CASSSTGGSETQYF. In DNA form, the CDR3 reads TGTGCCAGCAGCTCTACGGGGGGATCGGAGACCCAGTACTTC.